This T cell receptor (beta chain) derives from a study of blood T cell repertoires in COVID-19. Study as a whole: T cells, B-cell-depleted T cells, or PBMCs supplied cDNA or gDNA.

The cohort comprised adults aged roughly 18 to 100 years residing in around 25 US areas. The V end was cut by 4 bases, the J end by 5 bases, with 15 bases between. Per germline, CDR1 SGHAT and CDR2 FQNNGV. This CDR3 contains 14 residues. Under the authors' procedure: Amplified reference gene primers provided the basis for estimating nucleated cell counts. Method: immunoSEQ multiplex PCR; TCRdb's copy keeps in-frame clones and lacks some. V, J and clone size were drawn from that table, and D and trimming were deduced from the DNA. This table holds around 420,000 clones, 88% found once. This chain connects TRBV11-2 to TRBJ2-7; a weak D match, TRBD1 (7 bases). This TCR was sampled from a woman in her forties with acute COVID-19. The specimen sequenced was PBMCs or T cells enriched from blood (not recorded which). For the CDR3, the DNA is TGTGCCAGCAGCTCCCCCAGGAGGGGGCACGAGCAGTACTTC. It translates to CASSSPRRGHEQYF.